These 18 T cell receptor beta chains share one sample of origin, sequenced in a study of shared clonotypes between healthy human individuals. Data came from immunoSEQ multiplex PCR; TCRdb stores just in-frame clones and leaves some out. The sample yields over 2 million clones, roughly 96% seen once. The sequenced material came from naive CD4+ T cells sorted from blood. As for subset: CD45RA+ positively selected. The receptors originated from a man aged 18-30 years in good health.

The chain joins TRBV7-9 to TRBJ1-2; D unresolved. Germline V gene sequence: CDR1 SEHNR, CDR2 FQNEAQ (reference sequence). V lost 1 base, J lost 5 bases, and 8 bases lay in between. This CDR3 spans 13 amino acids. The CDR3 sequence: CASSLVDTYGYTF. The DNA for the CDR3 is TGTGCCAGCAGCTTAGTAGACACGTATGGCTACACCTTC.

This rearrangement joins TRBV4-2 to TRBJ1-4; 7 positions agree with TRBD1. V dropped 4 bases and J dropped 7; count of bases not matched to a gene: 12. This CDR3 region has 16 residues. Germline V lookup: CDR1 LGHNA, CDR2 YNFKEQ. The CDR3 nucleotides are TGTGCCAGCAGCCCTTCGACAGGGATCAGGGGTGAAAAACTGTTTTTT. Protein sequence: CASSPSTGIRGEKLFF.

The chain links TRBV30 to TRBJ2-6; D unclear. CDR1 is GTSNPN and CDR2 is SVGIG in the germline V gene (reference sequence). There are 15 residues in the CDR3. V shed 0 bases and J shed 0 bases, with 6 bases lying between them. CDR3 amino acids: CAWSVLRSGANVLTF. The CDR3 coding sequence is TGTGCCTGGAGTGTACTCCGCTCTGGGGCCAACGTCCTGACTTTC. The variable domain in full, completed from reference TRBV30 and TRBJ2-6, reads SQTIHQWPATLVQPVGSPLSLECTVEGTSNPNLYWYRQAAGRGLQLLFYSVGIGQISSEVPQNLSASRPQDRQFILSSKKLLLSDSGFYLCAWSVLRSGANVLTFGAGSRLTVL.

The rearrangement links TRBV25-1 to TRBJ2-2; D possibly matches TRBD1 or TRBD2 (6 bases each). The length of the CDR3 is 15 residues. Germline V gene lookup returns CDR1 MGHDK and CDR2 SYGVNS. The V gene lost 4 bases and the J gene lost 2 bases, with 11 bases spanning the gap. The CDR3 DNA reads as TGTGCCAGCAGTGGCCTCGGGGGCAACACCGGGGAGCTGTTTTTT. Its translation is CASSGLGGNTGELFF.

CDR3 sequence reads: CASSYLAGGQDTQYF. As DNA, the CDR3 is TGTGCCAGCAGTTATCTAGCGGGAGGACAGGATACGCAGTATTTT. This chain links TRBV7-9 with TRBJ2-3; TRBD2 agrees at 11 bases. J lost 6 bases, V lost 6 bases, and 8 bases had no gene match. CDR3 length equals 15 residues. The germline gives CDR1 SEHNR, CDR2 FQNEAQ (reference sequence).

This chain joins TRBV6-5 and TRBJ1-1, with D unclear. V lost 2 bases and J lost 1, with 5 bases in between. CDR3 size: 13 residues. CDR1 and CDR2 (germline): MNHEY, SVGAGI. In DNA form, the CDR3 reads TGTGCCAGCAGTTACGACCCGAACACTGAAGCTTTCTTT. It yields the protein CASSYDPNTEAFF.

The chain employs TRBV7-2 and TRBJ1-1; no reliable D call. Looked up from germline, CDR1 is SGHTA and CDR2 is FQGNSA. Trimming pared 5 bases from V and 7 bases from J, leaving 14 bases between. This CDR3 region has 13 residues. CDR3 bases: TGTGCCAGCAGCCCCCAGTCACGGGGTGAAGCTTTCTTT. Amino acids: CASSPQSRGEAFF.

The chain couples TRBV5-1 to TRBJ2-5, with D possibly being TRBD1 (6 bases). Trimming removed 5 bases from V and 4 bases from J, with 27 bases in between. The CDR3 has 18 amino acids. Germline V gene data show CDR1 as SGHRS and CDR2 as YFSETQ. The CDR3 nucleotides are TGCGCCAGCAGACCGGACTCCGGGACATTCATTTTCGGAGAGACCCAGTACTTC. Its translation: CASRPDSGTFIFGETQYF.

With regard to this clone: Other DNA sequences in this specimen translate into the identical CDR3. CDR3 sequence (DNA): TGTGCCAGCAGTCCGCCGGGCAATCAGCCCCAGCATTTT. The encoded protein is CASSPPGNQPQHF. The chain links TRBV28 to TRBJ1-5; D not certain. The CDR3 covers 13 residues. Germline values: CDR1 MDHEN, CDR2 SYDVKM. V was pared by 5 bases and J by 2 bases, with 7 bases between.

V is TRBV30 and J is TRBJ1-2; D perhaps matches TRBD1 (5 bases). This CDR3 is 14 amino acids long. Trimming pared 0 bases from V and 8 bases from J, leaving 16 bases between. Per the germline V gene, CDR1 is GTSNPN and CDR2 is SVGIG (reference sequence). The CDR3 nucleotides are TGTGCCTGGAGTGTTGGCCCGGGGACTAACGGCTACACCTTC. Amino acid sequence: CAWSVGPGTNGYTF.

This clone was recorded a few times. CDR3 sequence (DNA): TGTGCCAGCAACGGGAACTCATTCTCTGGAAACACCATATATTTT. Protein: CASNGNSFSGNTIYF. The chain employs TRBV6-1 and TRBJ1-3; D not certain. The CDR3 is 15 amino acids. V gave up 7 bases and J gave up 0 bases, with 13 bases separating them. From germline, CDR1 is MNHNS and CDR2 SASEGT.

Comment on this clone: The missing conserved phenylalanine or tryptophan at the end of this CDR3 makes a read error likely. The DNA is omitted, as the CDR3 cannot be located on it reliably, and the CDR3 follows TCRdb's listing. V usage is TRBV11-2 and J usage is TRBJ1-4. Germline V lookup: CDR1 SGHAT, CDR2 FQNNGV. The CDR3 has 17 amino acids, counting both end residues. This chain's CDR3 is CASSSRSIPGGEGVRTR.

The chain joins TRBV5-4 to TRBJ1-1, with 8 bases that match TRBD1. With V trimmed by 0 bases and J by 2 bases, 6 bases remained unmatched. The CDR3 runs 16 residues. The germline gives CDR1 SGHNT, CDR2 YYREEE (reference sequence). CDR3 nucleotide sequence: TGTGCCAGCAGCTTGGGATTTGGACAGGGAAACACTGAAGCTTTCTTT. This sequence encodes CASSLGFGQGNTEAFF.

The V call is TRBV30, the J call TRBJ2-6, with D perhaps matching TRBD1 or TRBD2 (5 bases each). The germline V and J ends were trimmed by 2 bases and 13 bases, with 18 bases remaining between them. Germline V lookup: CDR1 GTSNPN, CDR2 SVGIG (reference sequence). CDR3 length: 14 amino acids. DNA for the CDR3: TGTGCCTGGAGTATCGGGACGGACCGTAGTGTCCTGACTTTC. It codes for CAWSIGTDRSVLTF.

The chain is built from TRBV15 and TRBJ2-5, with 7 positions matching TRBD1. The V gene end was trimmed by 5 bases and the J gene end by 0 bases; junction bases not matched to a gene: 3. This CDR3 has 14 residues. Germline CDR1 is LNHNV and CDR2 is YYDKDF (reference sequence). CDR3 sequence (DNA): TGTGCCACCAGCCCACAGGGGTACCAAGAGACCCAGTACTTC. Protein: CATSPQGYQETQYF.

The chain recombines TRBV4-2 with TRBJ2-1, with 7 bases that match TRBD2. This CDR3 is 17 amino acids long. Germline-derived CDR1 and CDR2 are LGHNA and YNFKEQ. Losses at the gene ends were 3 bases for V and 0 bases for J; bases not matched to a gene: 8. The chain's CDR3 is CASSQGGLPISYNEQFF. The CDR3 DNA reads TGTGCCAGCAGCCAGGGGGGACTACCGATCTCCTACAATGAGCAGTTCTTC.

This clone was observed once. J is TRBJ2-5 and V is TRBV2; possibly TRBD2 for D (6 bases). This CDR3 has 12 amino acids. Germline-derived CDR1 and CDR2 are SNHLY and FYNNEI. V lost 8 bases and J 5 bases, leaving 12 bases between the germline ends. Written as DNA, the CDR3 is TGTGCCAGCTGGACTATAGGGGAGACCCAGTACTTC. It yields the protein CASWTIGETQYF.

Note on this clone: Other DNA sequences in the same sample also yield this CDR3. The rearrangement joins TRBV27 to TRBJ1-6; TRBD1 matches 10 bases. CDR3 length: 13 residues. Germline CDR1 and CDR2: MNHEY and SMNVEV (reference sequence). J lost 10 bases, V lost 7 bases, and 4 bases had no gene match. CDR3 region: CASKGQGSSPLHF. CDR3 bases: TGTGCCAGCAAGGGACAGGGGTCGTCACCCCTCCACTTT.